A selection of T cell receptor beta chains follows, all from one sample in a study of a mutant IDH1 vaccine in newly diagnosed glioma. These receptors lack a known antigen. The table came from immunoSEQ multiplex PCR; TCRdb's copy has only in-frame clones and leaves some out. This table holds tens of thousands of clones, roughly 80% found once. Material: PBMCs, obtained from a glioma patient whose treatment included an IDH1 peptide vaccine. All receptors come from a woman aged 30 to 39 with glioma. Some clones in this sample may be carry-over from other donors' samples. CDR3s include the opening cysteine and the closing phenylalanine or tryptophan. A D gene is named only where the DNA matches it firmly. For some rows the clone size is stated as once, few or many, or as a class when expanded; others skip it.

j_gene	abundance	d_gene	v_gene	CDR3aa	CDR3nt
TRBJ1-3	-	TRBD1	TRBV10-2	CATGTGEGNTIYF	TGCGCCACCGGGACAGGGGAAGGAAACACCATATATTTT
TRBJ1-5	-	-	TRBV6-1	CASSEGQGNNQPQHF	TGTGCCAGCAGTGAAGGTCAGGGGAATAATCAGCCCCAGCATTTT
TRBJ2-7	-	TRBD2	TRBV28	CASSSTSGVYEQYF	TGTGCCAGCAGTTCCACTAGCGGGGTCTACGAGCAGTACTTC
TRBJ1-2	-	TRBD1	TRBV5-1	CASSLAGTGGSYGYTF	TGCGCCAGCAGCTTGGCCGGGACAGGAGGGAGCTATGGCTACACCTTC
TRBJ2-6	-	-	TRBV5-1	CASSPGTGANVLTF	TGCGCCAGCAGCCCAGGGACTGGGGCCAACGTCCTGACTTTC
TRBJ1-5	-	-	TRBV5-6	CASSLAGSNQPQHF	TGTGCCAGCAGCTTGGCTGGTAGCAATCAGCCCCAGCATTTT
TRBJ2-7	-	TRBD2	TRBV13	CASTGTSGTEQYF	TGTGCCAGCACCGGGACTAGCGGGACCGAGCAGTACTTC
TRBJ2-7	-	TRBD1	TRBV7-9	CASSLSGQGAIEQYF	TGTGCCAGCAGCTTATCGGGACAGGGGGCCATCGAGCAGTACTTC
TRBJ2-5	-	-	TRBV11-2	CASSLNILGGRLKTQYF	TGTGCCAGCAGCTTAAACATTTTGGGGGGACGCCTAAAGACCCAGTACTTC
TRBJ2-7	-	-	TRBV11-1	CASSSSGYEQYF	TGTGCCAGCAGCTCTAGTGGATACGAGCAGTACTTC
TRBJ2-5	-	-	TRBV4-1	CASSADGETQYF	TGCGCCAGCAGCGCGGACGGAGAGACCCAGTACTTC
TRBJ1-2	-	-	TRBV6-5	CASNPRAGSYGYTF	TGTGCCAGCAACCCCCGCGCGGGGAGTTATGGCTACACCTTC
TRBJ1-5	-	-	TRBV7-8	CASSRGVGRPLNQPQHF	TGTGCCAGCAGCAGGGGGGTGGGGAGGCCCCTGAATCAGCCCCAGCATTTT
TRBJ2-2	-	-	TRBV5-1	CASSLGGASGELFF	TGCGCCAGCAGCTTGGGGGGCGCTAGCGGGGAGCTGTTTTTT
TRBJ1-1	-	-	TRBV5-6	CASSLEHTMNTEAFF	TGTGCCAGCAGCTTGGAACATACCATGAACACTGAAGCTTTCTTT
TRBJ2-7	-	-	TRBV4-2	CASSQDSRGRSYEQYF	TGTGCCAGCAGCCAAGATAGCAGGGGCCGCTCCTACGAGCAGTACTTC
TRBJ2-3	-	-	TRBV6-1	CASSEPLTSTDTQYF	TGTGCCAGCAGTGAACCTTTGACTAGCACAGATACGCAGTATTTT
TRBJ2-1	-	-	TRBV29-1	CSVDTDPGSYNEQFF	TGCAGCGTTGATACAGACCCGGGCTCCTACAATGAGCAGTTCTTC
TRBJ1-2	-	-	TRBV6-1	CASSEAHWGAVGYTF	TGTGCCAGCAGTGAAGCGCATTGGGGCGCCGTTGGCTACACCTTC
TRBJ2-5	-	TRBD2	TRBV10-1	CASSETSGSSAETQYF	TGCGCCAGCAGTGAGACTAGCGGGAGCTCAGCTGAGACCCAGTACTTC
TRBJ1-2	few	-	TRBV2	CASSEGVRISTF	TGTGCCAGCAGTGAAGGGGTACGGATATCGACTTTC
TRBJ2-5	once	-	TRBV27	CASSSDSQETQYF	TGTGCCAGCAGTTCTGACAGCCAAGAGACCCAGTACTTC
TRBJ2-1	-	TRBD2	TRBV4-1	CASSRLAGPYNEQFF	TGCGCCAGCAGCCGCTTAGCGGGACCATACAATGAGCAGTTCTTC
TRBJ1-2	-	-	TRBV14	CASSQGAGFPYRGYTF	TGTGCCAGCAGCCAAGGAGCAGGGTTCCCCTATCGTGGCTACACCTTC